Shown below are 18 T cell receptor beta chains from a single sample sequenced in a study of T cell responses to AZD1222 COVID-19 vaccine. Sequenced by immunoSEQ multiplex PCR; TCRdb stores in-frame clones only, minus some. The data show about 76,000 clones, with 70% to 90% seen just once and roughly 10% held by the top ten. Here the sequenced sample was peripheral blood, taken on day 0 of AZD1222 vaccination. The receptors derive from an adult in good health.

The rearrangement links TRBV6-1 to TRBJ1-1, with 7 positions matching TRBD1. CDR1 and CDR2 (germline): MNHNS, SASEGT. The V segment lost 6 bases and the J segment 2 bases; nucleotides outside the gene matches: 6. The CDR3 is 14 residues long. The CDR3: CASSLGQPNTEAFF. In nucleotides, the CDR3 is TGTGCCAGCAGCTTGGGACAGCCCAACACTGAAGCTTTCTTT.

V usage is TRBV19 and J usage is TRBJ1-3, with a tentative D call TRBD1 (6 bases). This CDR3 has 13 residues. V lost 10 bases and J lost 4, with 14 bases in between. Germline assignment: CDR1 LNHDA and CDR2 SQIVND (reference sequence). CDR3 protein: CATATGFGNTIYF. CDR3 sequence (DNA): TGTGCCACCGCAACAGGGTTCGGAAACACCATATATTTT. Complete variable domain (other parts from reference TRBV19 and TRBJ1-3): DGGITQSPKYLFRKEGQNVTLSCEQNLNHDAMYWYRQDPGQGLRLIYYSQIVNDFQKGDIAEGYSVSREKKESFPLTVTSAQKNPTAFYLCATATGFGNTIYFGEGSWLTVV.

The chain combines TRBV6-2 or TRBV6-3 with TRBJ2-6; perhaps TRBD2 as D (5 bases). Between the trimmed V and J ends, which lost 5 bases and 3 bases, there was a span of 8 bases. CDR1 is MNHEY, CDR2 SVGEGT, per germline. This CDR3 has 14 residues. CDR3 nucleotide sequence: TGTGCCAGCAGTGACGGACTTGGGGCCAACGTCCTGACTTTC. As protein: CASSDGLGANVLTF.

The chain joins TRBV7-9 to TRBJ1-1, with D unclear. V was clipped by 1 base and J by 1 base, with 10 bases between them. This CDR3 is built from 15 residues. Germline CDR1 is SEHNR and CDR2 is FQNEAQ (reference sequence). The CDR3 sequence: CASSLVLRKNTEAFF. The CDR3, as DNA: TGTGCCAGCAGCTTAGTTTTACGGAAGAACACTGAAGCTTTCTTT. The whole variable domain, remainder taken from reference TRBV7-9 and TRBJ1-1, is DTGVSQNPRHKITKRGQNVTFRCDPISEHNRLYWYRQTLGQGPEFLTYFQNEAQLEKSRLLSDRFSAERPKGSFSTLEIQRTEQGDSAMYLCASSLVLRKNTEAFFGQGTRLTVV.

V is TRBV19 and J is TRBJ1-1; D ambiguous. V was cut by 7 bases and J by 0 bases, with 9 bases left in between. This CDR3 spans 13 amino acids. Germline V gene sequence: CDR1 LNHDA, CDR2 SQIVND (reference sequence). For the CDR3, the DNA is TGTGCCAGTACAAGACAAATGAACACTGAAGCTTTCTTT. Translation: CASTRQMNTEAFF.

The J gene is TRBJ2-3, the V gene TRBV21-1; the table's D call of TRBD2 was not tested on the DNA. TRBV21-1 is a recognized pseudogene. The CDR3 consists of 16 residues. CDR3 in DNA: TGTGCCAGGAAAGGACTAGCGGTAGATCAAACAGATACGCAGTATTTT. As protein: CARKGLAVDQTDTQYF.

The chain is built from TRBV11-2 and TRBJ2-1; D gene ambiguous. The germline gives CDR1 SGHAT, CDR2 FQNNGV. This CDR3 spans 15 amino acids. The V end lost 6 bases, the J end lost 4 bases, and 16 bases lay between the germline ends. CDR3 protein: CASSDRVHAYNEQFF. CDR3 coding DNA: TGTGCCAGCAGTGACCGGGTCCATGCGTACAATGAGCAGTTCTTC.

The chain links TRBV7-9 to TRBJ2-2; 9 bases fit TRBD2. The CDR3 spans 15 residues. Germline V gene lookup returns CDR1 SEHNR and CDR2 FQNEAQ (reference sequence). With 3 bases clipped from V and 6 bases from J, the junction kept 5 bases outside the gene matches. CDR3 region: CASSFGSGRSGELFF. In DNA form, the CDR3 reads TGTGCCAGCAGCTTCGGTAGCGGGAGATCCGGGGAGCTGTTTTTT.

The chain joins TRBV15 to TRBJ1-4; D gene uncertain. Germline CDR1 LNHNV, CDR2 YYDKDF (reference sequence). V was pared by 3 bases and J by 8 bases, with 16 bases between. The length of the CDR3 is 15 residues. In DNA, the CDR3 is TGTGCCACCAGCAGCCCCCCCAGGCGCCGGGAAAAACTGTTTTTT. It specifies CATSSPPRRREKLFF.

This clone was counted a single time. The chain combines TRBV5-1 with TRBJ2-1; no definite D call. The CDR3 covers 16 residues. The V and J ends lost 0 bases and 7 bases respectively, with 17 bases between them. Germline V gene lookup returns CDR1 SGHRS and CDR2 YFSETQ. This CDR3 reads CASSLEGSAASNEQFF. CDR3 sequence (DNA): TGCGCCAGCAGCTTGGAGGGCAGTGCAGCTTCTAATGAGCAGTTCTTC.

The chain recombines TRBV14 with TRBJ2-5; perhaps TRBD2 as D (5 bases). V lost 4 bases to trimming and J lost 2 bases, with 8 bases between them. This CDR3 is built from 13 residues. The germline CDR1 and CDR2 sequences are SGHDN and FVKESK. DNA for the CDR3: TGTGCCAGCAGCCTAGCGCCACAAGAGACCCAGTACTTC. This codes for CASSLAPQETQYF.

This clone was seen a few times. The gene calls are TRBV12-3 or TRBV12-4 and TRBJ1-5; unclear D gene. Trimming removed 6 bases at V and 3 bases at J, with 9 bases between. The CDR3 sequence is 13 residues long. CDR3 DNA sequence: TGTGCCAGCAGCCCAGGACTCAATCAGCCCCAGCATTTT. Its protein product is CASSPGLNQPQHF.

V usage is TRBV2 and J usage is TRBJ1-4, with D unclear. V lost 5 bases, J lost 5 bases, and 15 bases lay in between. CDR1 and CDR2 from the germline V gene are SNHLY and FYNNEI. The CDR3 consists of 15 residues. The chain's CDR3 is CASSTTTERNEKLFF. The CDR3 nucleotides read TGTGCCAGCAGTACCACGACGGAACGAAATGAAAAACTGTTTTTT.

The chain uses TRBV6-5 and TRBJ2-2; no clear D gene. Germline CDR1 is MNHEY and CDR2 is SVGAGI. The CDR3 length is 16 residues. V lost 0 bases and J lost 5, with 13 bases in between. CDR3 in amino acids: CASSYSLVLITGELFF. The CDR3 bases are TGTGCCAGCAGTTACTCCCTTGTGCTTATAACCGGGGAGCTGTTTTTT.

The chain recombines TRBV3-1 (or the pseudogene TRBV3-2) with TRBJ2-3; tentative D call: TRBD2 (5 bases). Germline V lookup: CDR1 LGHDT, CDR2 YNNKEL (reference sequence). The CDR3 is 16 amino acids. V lost 0 bases and J lost 4, with 14 bases in between. CDR3 in DNA: TGTGCCAGCAGCCAAGAGGTTCGGGGAGTAGCAGATACGCAGTATTTT. As protein: CASSQEVRGVADTQYF.

The chain uses TRBV27 and TRBJ1-2, with D hard to call. Germline assignment: CDR1 MNHEY and CDR2 SMNVEV (reference sequence). V lost 4 bases and J lost 4, with 16 bases in between. This CDR3 is built from 15 residues. CDR3 coding DNA: TGTGCCAGCAGTTGGAAGGCAGATAGACTCTATGGCTACACCTTC. Its protein is CASSWKADRLYGYTF.

This sequence joins TRBV19 and TRBJ1-5; tentative D call: TRBD1 (5 bases). Germline-derived CDR1 and CDR2 are LNHDA and SQIVND (reference sequence). V lost 9 bases and J lost 6, with 24 bases in between. This CDR3 contains 16 residues. CDR3 sequence: CASLKGRDSGRQPQHF. DNA of the CDR3: TGTGCCAGCCTCAAAGGCCGAGACAGCGGACGTCAGCCCCAGCATTTT.

J is TRBJ2-7 and V is TRBV20-1, with unresolved D. CDR3 length equals 12 residues. CDR1 is DFQATT, CDR2 SNEGSKA, per germline (reference sequence). The V end was cut by 3 bases, the J end by 2 bases, with 8 bases between. CDR3 residues: CSASLAAYEQYF. CDR3 DNA: TGCAGTGCTAGTTTGGCAGCCTACGAGCAGTACTTC.